This note documents a single T cell receptor (beta chain) sequence. The antigen it binds to is not known. No qualities accompany the bases; no much larger clone lies one base away. Sample treatment or condition, as interpreted from the label and publication: 19 received Ad26.COV2.S at low or high dose, single or two shots; about five received placebo; per-sample allocation not given. For vaccine and placebo recipients, repertoires were sequenced using samples collected on day 63 after the first injection. Between 29 July and 7 August 2020, Cohort 1b enrolled 20 to 30 adults aged 18-55 years at one site in Boston, USA. Ad26.COV2.S consisted of a replication-incompetent adenovirus type 26 vector by which a prefusion-stabilized SARS-CoV-2 spike protein from the original Wuhan strain was expressed. Looking up the germline V gene yields CDR1 ENHRY and CDR2 SYGVKD. Inclusive of the bounding cysteine and phenylalanine, the CDR3 is 14 residues long. The retained sequence is limited to the CDR3, 42 bases, with the frame set at the first base. The V end loses 3 bases and the J end loses 3 bases, and a stretch of 9 bases separates them.

This entry comes from a study of Ad26.COV2.S vaccination and SARS-CoV-2 variants (dated by TCRdb to 2020 to 2022). Study-wide context: Vaccine-arm donors came from COV1001, a multicentre, randomized, double-blind, placebo-controlled phase I-IIa trial of Ad26.COV2.S in healthy adults. Ad26.COV2.S was administered intramuscularly at a dose of 5x10^10 or 1x10^11 viral particles, either as one shot or as two shots given 56 days apart. The specificity and breadth of SARS-CoV-2-reactive T cell receptors after Ad26.COV2.S vaccination were assessed by TCRbeta repertoire sequencing. A total of 32 samples were included in the TCR-sequenced set, comprising 19 Ad26.COV2.S vaccine recipients, 5 placebo recipients and 8 SARS-CoV-2 convalescent individuals. Trial participants were randomized into five groups of five, in which low-dose or high-dose Ad26.COV2.S was given once or twice, or placebo was given on both occasions. Throughout the experiments and outcome assessment, investigators stayed blinded to trial group allocation.

The full study reports these points: The authors noted that the TCR breadth and depth analyses may have underestimated total T cell responses. The study was not powered to compare responses between vaccine doses or regimens. After vaccination, spike-specific CD8+ and CD4+ T cell responses were reported to show substantial breadth. Non-spike TCR breadth was comparable between vaccine and placebo recipients, consistent with the vaccine containing only spike. Compared with placebo recipients, Ad26.COV2.S recipients showed higher spike-specific TCR breadth (P = 0.0014).

The immunoSEQ Assay was the method used to sequence TCRbeta CDR3 regions. After extraction, genomic DNA underwent amplification by bias-controlled multiplex PCR, followed by high-throughput sequencing. Per the authors' processing: To quantify the absolute abundance of each unique TCRbeta CDR3 region, sequences were collapsed and filtered. T cell fraction was estimated by normalizing TCRbeta template counts to usable DNA, with usable DNA measured through amplification of reference genes found in all nucleated cells. Repertoire TCRs were annotated as SARS-CoV-2-specific when V gene, CDR3 amino acid sequence and J gene were exactly matched to a known reactive TCR set. The reference SARS-CoV-2 TCR set was derived from MIRA and filtered for enrichment in COVID-19-positive ImmuneCODE repertoires, a step that removed public or cross-reactive TCRs. Drawing on the MIRA antigens, annotated TCRs were analysed further at the level of specific ORF or position within ORF. Breadth was defined as annotated unique rearrangements over total unique productive rearrangements; depth was the summed frequency of those rearrangements. Group comparisons of TCR breadth used two-sided Wilcoxon rank-sum tests. The source is immuneACCESS, and TCRdb retained only in-frame sequences with V and J called. Part of the clones is not carried over; for the studies checked, unresolved V genes explain less than half of this, and the remainder is unexplained. V, J and clone size are taken as reported in that table, and D and trimming were inferred from the DNA itself. Here the sample has 380,000 or so clones; 83% occur a single time. The ten largest clonotypes hold about 7.4% of the sample.

The sequence joins TRBV10-3 to TRBJ1-5; the D region possibly corresponds to TRBD1 (5 bases align). This sequence was found in a person between 18 and 60 years old who received the Ad26.COV2.S COVID-19 vaccine or a placebo. The material sequenced was peripheral blood, taken in a trial of Ad26.COV2.S vaccine versus placebo. The CDR3 reads CAISDGHYNQPQHF. The DNA sequence follows: TGTGCCATCAGTGACGGACACTACAATCAGCCCCAGCATTTT.